Listed below are T cell receptor beta chains from one sample, sequenced in a study of beta chain features in type 1 diabetes. Clones were sequenced by immunoSEQ multiplex PCR, and TCRdb holds only the in-frame ones, with some missing. The table has roughly 240,000 clones, 68% seen once. Specimen: naive CD4+ T cells from blood. Every receptor here comes from a man in his thirties or forties in good health. Both conserved end residues are part of each CDR3. The D gene is left open where the match is weak. Expanded clones are given a class, and other clones once, few, many or no size at all.

d_call j_call v_call clone_size cdr3_aa cdr3_nt
- TRBJ2-3 TRBV13 - CASSLRTSTDTQYF TGTGCCAGCAGCTTAAGGACTAGCACAGATACGCAGTATTTT
TRBD2 TRBJ2-5 TRBV29-1 few CSVKGLVGLETQYF TGCAGCGTTAAGGGACTAGTGGGGCTCGAGACCCAGTACTTC
TRBD2 TRBJ2-3 TRBV11-2 - CASSLDGGANTQYF TGTGCCAGCAGCTTAGACGGGGGGGCAAATACGCAGTATTTT
- TRBJ1-6 TRBV25-1 - CASSELRDNSPLHF TGTGCCAGCAGTGAATTACGGGATAATTCACCCCTCCACTTT
- TRBJ1-5 TRBV18 - CASSLSGGREQPQHF TGTGCCAGCTCCCTAAGCGGGGGACGGGAGCAGCCCCAGCATTTT
TRBD2 TRBJ2-3 TRBV28 once CATEGGLTDTQYF TGTGCCACCGAGGGAGGGCTAACAGATACGCAGTATTTT
TRBD1 TRBJ2-7 TRBV15 - CATSRDMGTEYEQYF TGTGCCACCAGCAGAGATATGGGGACAGAGTACGAGCAGTACTTC
- TRBJ2-7 TRBV30 - CAWSVGVGTRQYF TGTGCCTGGAGTGTAGGCGTAGGAACAAGACAGTACTTC
- TRBJ2-2 TRBV19 - CASSKTALRGELFF TGTGCCAGTAGTAAGACAGCCCTAAGGGGGGAGCTGTTTTTT
TRBD1 TRBJ1-4 TRBV29-1 few CSVRDSTNEKLFF TGCAGCGTCCGGGACAGTACTAATGAAAAACTGTTTTTT
- TRBJ2-2 TRBV2 - CASSDQGSTGELFF TGTGCCAGCAGTGACCAGGGCTCAACCGGGGAGCTGTTTTTT
TRBD1 TRBJ1-2 TRBV30 few CAWSRQGFGYTF TGTGCCTGGAGTCGACAGGGGTTTGGCTACACCTTC
- TRBJ2-3 TRBV7-9 - CATTDDTDTQYF TGTGCCACGACGGACGACACAGATACGCAGTATTTT
- TRBJ2-6 TRBV2 - CASQGGSGANVLTF TGTGCCAGCCAAGGAGGCTCTGGGGCCAACGTCCTGACTTTC
- TRBJ1-2 TRBV7-9 - CASSFTGKGGYTF TGTGCCAGCAGCTTTACAGGGAAAGGCGGCTACACCTTC
- TRBJ1-2 TRBV7-9 - CASSLDNGDYGYTF TGTGCCAGCAGCTTAGATAACGGAGACTATGGCTACACCTTC
- TRBJ2-1 TRBV7-9 - CASSSGLGQFF TGTGCCAGCAGCTCCGGACTTGGGCAGTTCTTC
- TRBJ2-7 TRBV5-1 - CASSLGAHEQYF TGCGCCAGCAGCTTGGGGGCCCACGAGCAGTACTTC
- TRBJ2-1 TRBV5-6 - CASSFATGEQFF TGTGCCAGCAGCTTCGCTACTGGTGAGCAGTTCTTC
- TRBJ1-1 TRBV30 - CAWSVRKGTEAFF TGTGCCTGGAGTGTACGAAAGGGGACTGAAGCTTTCTTT
TRBD2 TRBJ2-7 TRBV7-9 - CASSLNPAGGPYEQYF TGTGCCAGCAGCTTAAACCCAGCGGGAGGGCCCTACGAGCAGTACTTC
TRBD2 TRBJ2-1 TRBV27 - CASGERAGASYNEQFF TGTGCCAGCGGCGAACGAGCGGGAGCATCCTACAATGAGCAGTTCTTC
- TRBJ1-1 TRBV30 - CAWSQGIEAFF TGTGCCTGGAGCCAGGGGATTGAAGCTTTCTTT
- TRBJ2-2 TRBV9 few CASSNLATNTGELFF TGTGCCAGCAGCAATCTAGCGACCAACACCGGGGAGCTGTTTTTT
- TRBJ1-6 TRBV7-9 - CASGLGGNSPLHF TGTGCCAGCGGGTTGGGGGGTAATTCACCCCTCCACTTT
- TRBJ2-1 TRBV30 - CAWSPLGQKDNEQFF TGTGCCTGGAGTCCCCTCGGGCAGAAAGACAATGAGCAGTTCTTC
TRBD1 TRBJ1-2 TRBV29-1 - CSVGQGANYGYTF TGCAGCGTCGGACAGGGGGCTAACTATGGCTACACCTTC
- TRBJ2-3 TRBV7-9 - CASSLGLTASTDTQYF TGTGCCAGCAGCTTAGGTTTGACAGCATCCACAGATACGCAGTATTTT
- TRBJ2-5 TRBV28 - CASSPVWAKETQYF TGTGCCAGCAGTCCAGTTTGGGCCAAAGAGACCCAGTACTTC
TRBD1 TRBJ1-1 TRBV7-9 - CASSTQRRGDTEAFF TGTGCCAGCAGCACCCAGCGCAGGGGGGACACTGAAGCTTTCTTT
- TRBJ2-7 TRBV7-9 - CASSVPGDEQYF TGTGCCAGCAGCGTCCCAGGGGACGAGCAGTACTTC
- TRBJ2-7 TRBV4-1 once CASSQDGTTKYF TGCGCCAGCAGCCAAGACGGGACAACCAAGTACTTC
- TRBJ2-7 TRBV25-1 - CASRRTGEQYF TGTGCCAGCAGGAGGACTGGCGAGCAGTACTTC
- TRBJ2-1 TRBV27 - CASRLNSYNEQFF TGTGCCAGCAGACTCAACTCCTACAATGAGCAGTTCTTC
TRBD1 TRBJ1-2 TRBV10-3 - CAISVDRESGYTF TGTGCCATCAGTGTGGACAGGGAGTCTGGCTACACCTTC
TRBD2 TRBJ2-2 TRBV29-1 - CSVEFGLAGITGELFF TGCAGCGTTGAATTTGGACTAGCGGGGATCACCGGGGAGCTGTTTTTT
- TRBJ2-1 TRBV14 few CASSRWNEQFF TGTGCCAGCAGCCGGTGGAATGAGCAGTTCTTC
- TRBJ1-2 TRBV28 - CASSPLAGAYGYTF TGTGCCAGCAGTCCCCTTGCAGGGGCGTATGGCTACACCTTC
- TRBJ2-5 TRBV30 - CAWNPGPVQETQYF TGTGCCTGGAATCCGGGACCGGTCCAAGAGACCCAGTACTTC
- TRBJ2-3 TRBV28 - CVSGGRRDTQYF TGTGTCTCTGGGGGCCGGAGAGATACGCAGTATTTT
- TRBJ2-3 TRBV11-2 - CASSLPSGGADTQYF TGTGCCAGCAGCTTACCCTCTGGGGGCGCAGATACGCAGTATTTT
TRBD1 TRBJ2-1 TRBV29-1 - CSVIGTGSSYNEQFF TGCAGCGTTATCGGGACAGGGAGCTCCTACAATGAGCAGTTCTTC
TRBD2 TRBJ2-7 TRBV9 once CASSVSSGSPSEQYF TGTGCCAGCAGCGTTTCTAGCGGGAGTCCCTCCGAGCAGTACTTC
- TRBJ2-5 TRBV29-1 - CSVDWGAWETQYF TGCAGCGTTGATTGGGGGGCGTGGGAGACCCAGTACTTC
TRBD2 TRBJ2-1 TRBV27 - CASSNALAGGTYNEQFF TGTGCCAGCAGTAATGCGCTAGCGGGAGGGACCTACAATGAGCAGTTCTTC
TRBD2 TRBJ2-3 TRBV5-1 - CASSLAGATDTQYF TGCGCCAGCAGCTTAGCGGGAGCCACAGATACGCAGTATTTT
TRBD1 TRBJ2-5 TRBV28 - CASSLPGTEGTQYF TGTGCCAGCAGTTTGCCCGGGACAGAGGGGACCCAGTACTTC
TRBD1 TRBJ2-2 TRBV28 - CASRPDRDTGELFF TGTGCCAGCAGACCTGACAGGGACACCGGGGAGCTGTTTTTT
TRBD2 TRBJ2-1 TRBV18 - CASSPPGGGDNEQFF TGTGCCAGCTCACCACCGGGCGGGGGGGACAATGAGCAGTTCTTC
TRBD2 TRBJ2-1 TRBV11-2 - CASSLALLAGGRGEQFF TGTGCCAGCAGCTTAGCGCTACTAGCGGGGGGCCGCGGTGAGCAGTTCTTC
TRBD2 TRBJ2-1 TRBV9 - CASSVEAGGYNEQFF TGTGCCAGCAGCGTAGAAGCGGGGGGATACAATGAGCAGTTCTTC
- TRBJ1-2 TRBV14 - CASSPSANYGYTF TGTGCCAGCAGCCCCTCGGCTAACTATGGCTACACCTTC